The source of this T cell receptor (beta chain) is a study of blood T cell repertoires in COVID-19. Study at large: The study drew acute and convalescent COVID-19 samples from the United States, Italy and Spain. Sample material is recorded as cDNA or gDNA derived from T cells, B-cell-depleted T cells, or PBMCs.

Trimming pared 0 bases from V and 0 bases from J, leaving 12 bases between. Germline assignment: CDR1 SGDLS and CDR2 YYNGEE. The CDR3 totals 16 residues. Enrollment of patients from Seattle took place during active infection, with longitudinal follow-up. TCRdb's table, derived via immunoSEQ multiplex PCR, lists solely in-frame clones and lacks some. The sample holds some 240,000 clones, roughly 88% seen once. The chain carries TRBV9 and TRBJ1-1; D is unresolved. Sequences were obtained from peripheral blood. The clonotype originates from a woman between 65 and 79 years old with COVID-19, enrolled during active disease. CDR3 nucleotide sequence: TGTGCCAGCAGCGTAGGAGGCAGTTTCATGAACACTGAAGCTTTCTTT. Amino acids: CASSVGGSFMNTEAFF.